Shown below are 16 T cell receptor beta chains from a single sample sequenced in a study of blood T cells in healthy people across ages. Sample-barcoded 5' priming and a J-beta primer mix drove a second PCR of roughly 7 to 11 cycles. TCRdb re-derived calls from the 5' RACE reads in MiXCR, one entry per CDR3 protein. The data show a few hundred thousand distinct CDR3 sequences, 25% to 30% seen once. Sequencing used blood. The receptor source for this set is a woman between 65 and 79 years old in good health.

This clonotype came up once. V usage is TRBV12-3 or TRBV12-4 and J usage is TRBJ2-5; a weak D match, TRBD1 (5 bases). V lost 3 bases and J 4 bases, leaving 12 bases between the germline ends. The CDR3 length is 14 residues. CDR3 amino acids: CASSFQGVIETQYF. As DNA, the CDR3 is TGTGCCAGCAGTTTCCAAGGGGTCATAGAGACCCAGTACTTC.

This chain joins TRBV27 and TRBJ2-4, with a tentative D call TRBD2 (5 bases). The CDR3 runs to 13 residues. Between the trimmed V and J ends, which lost 3 bases and 6 bases, there was a span of 9 bases. Germline lookup yields CDR1 MNHEY and CDR2 SMNVEV (reference sequence). DNA for the CDR3: TGTGCCAGCAGTTTCCGCGAGGGAAACATTCAGTACTTC. It encodes CASSFREGNIQYF.

V gene TRBV29-1 combines with J gene TRBJ2-5, with D uncertain. The DNA end favors TRBJ2-1, so the J call may be wrong. This CDR3 comprises 12 residues. CDR1 is SQVTM and CDR2 is ANQGSEA in the germline V gene. CDR3 region: CSVPGGVRGQFF. CDR3 DNA: TGCAGCGTCCCAGGTGGCGTACGAGGGCAGTTCTTC.

This chain joins TRBV12-3 or TRBV12-4 and TRBJ2-2; D not certain. The CDR3 is 16 residues long. Trimming took 0 bases from V and 5 from J, leaving 13 bases between them. The CDR3 spells CASSLAVLGTTGELFF. CDR3 nucleotides: TGTGCCAGCAGTTTAGCGGTTCTCGGTACTACCGGGGAGCTGTTTTTT.

This clonotype has ten or more counts. V is TRBV15 and J is TRBJ2-1; 7 positions match TRBD2. Germline CDR1 and CDR2: LNHNV and YYDKDF (reference sequence). This CDR3 comprises 16 residues. The ends lost 0 bases at V and 9 bases at J; junction bases unmatched: 11. The CDR3 region is CATSRDMTSINGEQFF. In DNA form, the CDR3 reads TGTGCCACCAGCAGAGATATGACTAGCATAAATGGTGAGCAGTTCTTC.

This chain links TRBV18 with TRBJ1-5; no reliable D call. V was trimmed by 2 bases and J by 0 bases, leaving 11 bases between them. The V gene's germline CDR1 is KGHSH and CDR2 LQKENI. The CDR3 consists of 16 residues. The CDR3 coding sequence is TGTGCCAGCTCACCAGTGGCAGGTAATAGCAATCAGCCCCAGCATTTT. It encodes CASSPVAGNSNQPQHF.

In this sample, this clonotype turned up a few times. The CDR3 region has the DNA TGTGCCAGCAGTTTAGGCAGGGCGTGGACCGGGGAGCTGTTTTTT. Residues: CASSLGRAWTGELFF. V is TRBV12-3 or TRBV12-4 and J is TRBJ2-2; D perhaps matches TRBD1 (5 bases). The CDR3 is made up of 15 amino acids. V lost 1 base to trimming and J lost 5 bases, with 11 bases between them.

The V gene is TRBV7-2, the J gene TRBJ2-5; D gene unclear. The J call could be wrong; TRBJ2-7 is a better fit for the DNA end. This CDR3 spans 13 amino acids. Germline loops: CDR1 SGHTA, CDR2 FQGNSA. This chain's CDR3 is CASSSDRKIEQYF. The CDR3 coding sequence is TGTGCCAGCAGCTCGGACCGCAAGATCGAGCAGTACTTC.

The gene calls are TRBV20-1 and TRBJ2-4; D not resolved. This CDR3 comprises 15 residues. Trimming pared 6 bases from V and 0 bases from J, leaving 15 bases between. CDR1 and CDR2 (germline): DFQATT, SNEGSKA (reference sequence). CDR3 sequence (DNA): TGCAGTGCGATTGACTTCGGGCTAGCCAAAAACATTCAGTACTTC. Translation: CSAIDFGLAKNIQYF.

The chain carries TRBV20-1 and TRBJ2-1; possibly TRBD1 or TRBD2 for D (6 bases each). V was trimmed by 6 bases and J by 12 bases, leaving 15 bases between them. This CDR3 has 11 amino acids. Per the germline V gene, CDR1 is DFQATT and CDR2 is SNEGSKA (reference sequence). This CDR3 is CSAEGGRWQFF. CDR3 DNA sequence: TGCAGTGCCGAAGGGGGGCGGTGGCAGTTCTTC.

The rearrangement joins TRBV6-1 to TRBJ2-3; TRBD2 matches at 9 bases. The CDR3 runs 16 residues. V lost 4 bases and J lost 4; bases outside the gene matches: 9. Germline V CDR1 and CDR2: MNHNS, SASEGT. CDR3 coding DNA: TGTGCCAGCAGTGGGGTTCGCGGGGGGGACGCAGATACGCAGTATTTT. Its protein is CASSGVRGGDADTQYF.

CDR3: CASEGSYTEAFF. The CDR3, as DNA: TGTGCCTCGGAAGGGAGCTACACTGAAGCTTTCTTT. The chain joins TRBV30 to TRBJ1-1; D call uncertain. CDR3 size: 12 residues. The V and J ends lost 7 bases and 3 bases respectively, with 12 bases between them. CDR1 is GTSNPN and CDR2 is SVGIG in the germline V gene (reference sequence). Supplemented by reference TRBV30 and TRBJ1-1, the full variable domain reads SQTIHQWPATLVQPVGSPLSLECTVEGTSNPNLYWYRQAAGRGLQLLFYSVGIGQISSEVPQNLSASRPQDRQFILSSKKLLLSDSGFYLCASEGSYTEAFFGQGTRLTVV.

The table lists this clonotype with a few counts. A junction boundary mismatches the germline segment, possibly from a read error. The chain couples TRBV12-3 or TRBV12-4 to TRBJ2-1, with a possible D match to TRBD2 (7 bases). CDR3 length: 13 amino acids. The CDR3 reads CASSSGGYNGQFF. CDR3 DNA sequence: TGTGCCAGCAGTTCGGGGGGCTACAATGGGCAGTTCTTC.

A few counts support this clonotype. The chain uses TRBV7-2 and TRBJ2-5, with D perhaps TRBD1 (6 bases). The DNA end is more similar to TRBJ2-7, so the J call may be wrong. Germline V gene lookup returns CDR1 SGHTA and CDR2 FQGNSA. The CDR3 covers 14 residues. The chain's CDR3 is CASSLAGVYGEQYF. The CDR3 nucleotides are TGTGCCAGCAGCTTGGCAGGGGTCTATGGCGAGCAGTACTTC.

The V gene is TRBV7-2, the J gene TRBJ2-1; TRBD2 matches 11 bases. V dropped 6 bases and J dropped 6; count of bases not matched to a gene: 4. The CDR3 totals 14 residues. CDR1 and CDR2 from the germline V gene are SGHTA and FQGNSA. The DNA of the CDR3 is TGTGCCAGCAGAGTAGCGGGGGGGCCCAATGAGCAGTTCTTC. Protein: CASRVAGGPNEQFF.

The chain couples TRBV4-2 to TRBJ2-5; TRBD2 agrees at 8 bases. The end of the DNA is better explained by TRBJ2-7, so the J call may be wrong. CDR1 is LGHNA and CDR2 is YNFKEQ in the germline V gene. The CDR3 spans 17 residues. CDR3 sequence (DNA): TGTGCCAGCAGCCCTCAGGCCGGGGGGGGACCGATCTACGAGCAGTACTTC. Residues: CASSPQAGGGPIYEQYF.